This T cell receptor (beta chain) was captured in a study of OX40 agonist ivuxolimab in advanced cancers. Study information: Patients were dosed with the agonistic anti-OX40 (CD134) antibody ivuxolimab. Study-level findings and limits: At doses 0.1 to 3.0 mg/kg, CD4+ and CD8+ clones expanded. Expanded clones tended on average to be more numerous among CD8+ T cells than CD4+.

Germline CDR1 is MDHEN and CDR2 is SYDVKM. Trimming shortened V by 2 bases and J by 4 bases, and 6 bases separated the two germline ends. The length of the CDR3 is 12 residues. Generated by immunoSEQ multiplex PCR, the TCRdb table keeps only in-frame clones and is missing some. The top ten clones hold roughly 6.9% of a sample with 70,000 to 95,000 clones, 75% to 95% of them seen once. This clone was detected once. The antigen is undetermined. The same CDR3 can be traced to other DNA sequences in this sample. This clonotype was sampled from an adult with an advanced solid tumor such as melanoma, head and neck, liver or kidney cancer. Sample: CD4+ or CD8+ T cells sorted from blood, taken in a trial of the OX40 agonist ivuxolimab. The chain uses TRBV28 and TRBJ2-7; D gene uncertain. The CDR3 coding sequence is TGTGCCAGCAGTTTAGGAGCTTACGAGCAGTACTTC. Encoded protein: CASSLGAYEQYF.